This is a list of T cell receptor beta chains from one sample in a study of response to subunit inactivated influenza vaccine. TCRdb re-called the RT-PCR reads through MiXCR, storing one row per CDR3 protein. The repertoire has under 850,000 distinct CDR3 sequences, less than 20% of them found once; the top ten carry roughly a tenth. The sequences come from PBMCs from blood, collected around 5 days after vaccination. These receptor sequences come from a man aged 45-65 years who received an inactivated influenza vaccine. Both conserved end residues are part of each CDR3. Each record gives: clone size, D gene, V gene, J gene, CDR3 protein. A D gene is named only where the DNA matches it firmly. Part of the rows lack a size; the others show once, few, many or a class for expanded clones.

.	.	TRBV11-2	TRBJ1-2	CASSLGGSIYGYTF
few	TRBD2	TRBV10-3	TRBJ2-7	CAISDASGGTEQYF
many	.	TRBV6-1	TRBJ1-3	CASRSGGDTIYF
.	.	TRBV28	TRBJ1-2	CASSPPPPNYGYTF
few	.	TRBV20-1	TRBJ2-7	CSAREPREINEQYF
.	TRBD2	TRBV28	TRBJ2-1	CASSRIRLAGSSYNEQFF
few	.	TRBV29-1	TRBJ2-1	CSVEGQRKNEQFF
.	.	TRBV3-1	TRBJ2-1	CASSQRLNEQFF
many	.	TRBV7-8	TRBJ2-5	CASSLAQAYQETQYF
.	TRBD1	TRBV12-3/TRBV12-4	TRBJ2-3	CASQQGGTDTQYF
few	.	TRBV6-4	TRBJ2-3	CASSDGGSDTQYF
.	.	TRBV6-5	TRBJ2-3	CASSSVIIGGTDTQYF
few	TRBD2	TRBV7-3	TRBJ2-2	CASSGLAGNGELFF
few	TRBD1	TRBV29-1	TRBJ2-1	CSTRGTGGYNEQFF
.	.	TRBV5-1	TRBJ1-1	CASSVETGITEAFF